The rows below give T cell receptor beta chains drawn from one sample of a study of post-analysis software for immune sequencing data. One entry per CDR3 protein results from TCRdb running MiXCR on the PCR reads. The data contain hundreds of thousands of distinct CDR3 sequences, 40% to 50% of them singletons. The sample was blood. All receptors derive from a girl aged 5-17 years with multiple sclerosis. CDR3s include the opening cysteine and the closing phenylalanine or tryptophan. Each record gives: J gene, V gene, D gene, clone size, CDR3 protein, CDR3 DNA. D genes are given only for firm matches. Clone size appears in some rows only: once, few, many, or a class for an expanded clone.

j_gene: TRBJ2-5
v_gene: TRBV2
d_gene: NA
abundance: once
CDR3aa: CASRPARGGETQYF
CDR3nt: TGTGCCAGCAGGCCCGCCAGGGGAGGGGAGACCCAGTACTTC

j_gene: TRBJ2-1
v_gene: TRBV7-2
d_gene: NA
abundance: NA
CDR3aa: CASSLRTATYNEQFF
CDR3nt: TGTGCCAGCAGCTTGAGGACAGCCACCTACAATGAGCAGTTCTTC

j_gene: TRBJ2-1
v_gene: TRBV11-2
d_gene: NA
abundance: NA
CDR3aa: CASSSRLDNEQFF
CDR3nt: TGTGCCAGCAGCTCCCGACTAGACAATGAGCAGTTCTTC

j_gene: TRBJ1-4
v_gene: TRBV12-3/TRBV12-4
d_gene: NA
abundance: NA
CDR3aa: CASILGDRGKLFF
CDR3nt: TGTGCCAGCATCCTTGGGGACCGTGGAAAACTGTTTTTT

j_gene: TRBJ1-2
v_gene: TRBV6-2/TRBV6-3
d_gene: NA
abundance: NA
CDR3aa: CASTDDRPLTSGYTF
CDR3nt: TGTGCCAGCACAGATGACCGACCTTTGACTTCTGGCTACACCTTC

j_gene: TRBJ2-1
v_gene: TRBV6-2/TRBV6-3
d_gene: NA
abundance: NA
CDR3aa: CASRPGPLPNEQFF
CDR3nt: TGTGCCAGCAGGCCGGGTCCCCTCCCCAATGAGCAGTTCTTC

j_gene: TRBJ2-7
v_gene: TRBV12-3/TRBV12-4
d_gene: NA
abundance: many
CDR3aa: CASSSSSTYEQYF
CDR3nt: TGTGCCAGCAGTTCGTCCAGTACCTACGAGCAGTACTTC

j_gene: TRBJ2-6
v_gene: TRBV5-1
d_gene: NA
abundance: few
CDR3aa: CASSLQGSSGANVLTF
CDR3nt: TGCGCCAGCAGCTTACAGGGATCCTCTGGGGCCAACGTCCTGACTTTC

j_gene: TRBJ1-1
v_gene: TRBV29-1
d_gene: NA
abundance: NA
CDR3aa: CSVVSYDTEAFF
CDR3nt: TGCAGCGTTGTAAGCTATGACACTGAAGCTTTCTTT

j_gene: TRBJ2-4
v_gene: TRBV28
d_gene: NA
abundance: NA
CDR3aa: CASSLGTPGQYF
CDR3nt: TGTGCCAGCAGCCTAGGGACTCCAGGGCAGTACTTC

j_gene: TRBJ2-3
v_gene: TRBV28
d_gene: NA
abundance: NA
CDR3aa: CASSFRVLGPFSTDTQYF
CDR3nt: TGTGCCAGCAGTTTCAGAGTACTGGGGCCGTTTAGCACAGATACGCAGTATTTT

j_gene: TRBJ2-5
v_gene: TRBV12-3/TRBV12-4
d_gene: TRBD2
abundance: NA
CDR3aa: CASSRTSGRGETQYF
CDR3nt: TGTGCCAGCAGTCGGACTAGCGGGAGGGGGGAGACCCAGTACTTC